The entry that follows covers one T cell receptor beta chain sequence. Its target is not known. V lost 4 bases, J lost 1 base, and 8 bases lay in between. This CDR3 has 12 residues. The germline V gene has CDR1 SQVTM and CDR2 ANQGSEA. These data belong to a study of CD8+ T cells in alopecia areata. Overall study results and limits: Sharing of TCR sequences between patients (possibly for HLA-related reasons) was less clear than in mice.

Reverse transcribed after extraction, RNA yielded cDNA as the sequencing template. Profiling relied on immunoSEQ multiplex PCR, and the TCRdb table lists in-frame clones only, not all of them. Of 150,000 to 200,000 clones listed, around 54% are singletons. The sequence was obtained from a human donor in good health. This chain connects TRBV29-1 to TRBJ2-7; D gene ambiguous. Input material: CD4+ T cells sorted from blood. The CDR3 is CSVAPSSYEQYF. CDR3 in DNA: TGCAGCGTTGCTCCATCTTCCTACGAGCAGTACTTC.